A few counts support the clone carrying this TCR beta chain. Its target is not known. The CDR3 sequence is 13 residues long. Trimming pared 0 bases from V and 6 bases from J, leaving 10 bases between. In germline, CDR1 is SGDLS, CDR2 YYNGEE. With a J-beta primer mix and a sample-barcoded 5' primer, a second PCR ran about 6 to 11 cycles. Using its own MiXCR run on the 5' RACE reads, TCRdb lists one record per CDR3 protein. The sample has more than 450,000 distinct CDR3 sequences, roughly a quarter seen once. These data are taken from a study of blood T cells in healthy people across ages. The authors isolated at least 6 million PBMCs per sample. Study-wide results and caveats: Per million T cells, TCR beta diversity dropped about linearly as age rose.

The sample also formed part of further work on T cells of mothers and their children. According to that study: Both sample barcodes and 2-4 random nucleotides came from the M1S primer of the second PCR. The yield was over 8 million TCR beta CDR3 reads from each mother and approximately 3 million from each child.

The clonotype comes from a boy between 2 and 10 years old in good health. Sequenced sample: blood. The rearrangement joins TRBV9 to TRBJ2-7; D gene ambiguous. The CDR3 spells CASSVGGSTEQYF. The CDR3 coding sequence is TGTGCCAGCAGCGTAGGCGGATCGACCGAGCAGTACTTC.